This T cell receptor beta chain was obtained from a study of cytomegalovirus exposure and HLA in healthy donors (dated by TCRdb to about 2017). Notes on the research overall: According to an earlier analysis of 587 of the donors, 200 million or so T cells yielded roughly 100 million unique TCR beta sequences and 276 Gb of sequence data. An early release covering roughly 600 HLA-typed donors comprised roughly 300 gigabases of sequencing data and about 90 million unique TCR sequences. Among the roughly 410 genotyped donors, around 81% belonged to the genetic ancestry cluster associated with self-reported Caucasian donors. The aim of the study was to test whether cataloging public T cell receptors could identify signatures of past pathogen exposure. The T cell repertoires of 670 or so subjects were profiled by immunosequencing and related to cytomegalovirus serostatus. Besides the first cohort of about 730 subjects, a separate validation cohort made up of 120 different subjects was used. The study combined high-throughput TCR immunosequencing, statistical association of individual TCRs with disease status, and machine learning to predict cytomegalovirus infection status. A later analysis re-analyzed previously published TCR beta repertoires from 500 to 700 donors and added high-resolution HLA genotyping to study TCR occurrence patterns. Rather than drawing on any new phenotypic data, the later analysis identified candidate immune exposures from TCR beta sequences and the way those sequences occurred across donors. In an earlier analysis of 587 of the donors, high-throughput TCR beta sequencing was used to judge whether each TCR beta V gene segment behaved as functional or pseudogenic. Donor age, sex, ethnicity and CMV serostatus were compiled together with the repertoire data. In a later genetic analysis, genome-wide SNP genotypes for about 65% of the 666 donors were used, and that subset was treated as a discovery cohort. All discovery cohort repertoires had been generated on a single sequencing platform. Both class I and class II loci were covered by HLA typing, at four-digit resolution. Typing coverage differed by locus: A, B, C, DRB1 and DQB1 were typed in roughly 629-640 donors, DQA1 in about 500, DPA1 in 600 to 610, and DPB1 in approximately 450. Because of strong linkage in the cohort, 5 or 6 DR-DQ haplotypes were treated as single units for association and clustering. On average, around 240,000 unique TCR beta nucleotide sequences were sequenced per donor among 398 genotyped donors of the cohort, with about 19% of those sequences being non-productive. Broader findings and caveats from the paper: According to a later analysis, TCR association rates differed among HLA loci, with DRB1 alleles showing the most associated TCRs and HLA-C alleles showing the fewest. In vitro tests confirmed that a few of the cytomegalovirus-associated TCR beta chains recognize cytomegalovirus antigens. According to a later analysis, most CMV-associated TCR beta chains appeared to be HLA-restricted, and the HLA associations seemed to be driven largely by CMV exposure. A later analysis found that HLA-associated TCR beta chains were more clonally expanded and had lower generation probabilities than equally common non-associated chains. For the cohort, immune exposure information was limited to CMV serostatus. Compared with the 666-donor mean, donors in an Asian-associated ancestry cluster had fewer N-insertions in productive TCRs, according to a later genetic analysis. Most TCR sequences were seen in very few donors, while some public TCRs were found in many individuals. A further reported finding was that TCR beta sequences accurately predicted the HLA-A and HLA-B alleles for most subjects in the first cohort. In both the original and validation cohorts, the classifier was reported to diagnose cytomegalovirus status with high specificity and sensitivity. Linkage disequilibrium might explain the correlated functional status among segregating V segments, but an unknown experimental factor could not be excluded. An earlier analysis of approximately 500 of the donors showed that most TCR beta V segments appeared in productive rearrangements either about 90% or about 30% of the time, which broadly matched IMGT annotations. Assigning TCR associations to individual alleles was difficult when HLA alleles, especially DR and DQ, strongly co-occurred. The 87-base-pair reads could not distinguish some IMGT-functional V segments, including TRBV6-2 and TRBV6-3, so those segments were excluded. It was suggested by the authors that the approach could potentially be generalized to other disease states and immunological phenotypes. A cluster of highly shared sequence variants was judged likely to be a technical artifact of the sequencing pipeline. The earlier analysis of almost 600 of the donors excluded 15 to 20 rarely observed V segments, including chromosome 9 orphons, because counts were too low. Only TCR beta chains were sequenced in this cohort, and the absence of alpha or paired-chain data limited detectable features. Presence/absence analyses assumed roughly uniform sequencing depth across donors, an assumption that may not hold. The study gave a list of under 200 TCR beta chains associated with cytomegalovirus. At a false discovery rate of 0.05, a later analysis linked 16,951 TCR beta sequences to specific HLA alleles. Because HLA typing was unavailable for some donors at each locus, only the typed subset was used in association tests. A later genetic analysis associated a missense DCLRE1C variant with V-gene and J-gene trimming of TCR beta chains, and an independent cohort replicated the association. According to a later analysis, parvovirus B19, influenza, CMV and Epstein-Barr virus appeared linked to several top co-occurrence clusters.

Concerning this clone: Its antigen has not been determined. Base qualities are not provided; no much larger clone lies one nucleotide away.

Library creation used the immunoSEQ multiplex PCR assay. The multiplex PCR relied on a mix of 60 forward primers for TCR Vbeta segments and 13 reverse primers for TCR Jbeta segments. A multiplex PCR assay on genomic DNA amplified the CDR3 region of rearranged TCR beta genes. Amplified TCR beta libraries were sequenced as 87-base-pair reads on the Illumina HiSeq System. The original methods were these. Across the roughly 700 repertoires, a later analysis counted 78 million or so unique TCR beta chains, 9 million to 14 million of which were shared by at least two donors. Raw reads were error-corrected and collapsed into unique sequences with a nearest-neighbor algorithm that merged closely related sequences to remove PCR and sequencing errors. V, D and J gene segments were assigned by aligning CDR3 sequences to IMGT reference sequences. For a sequence to be retained, a match of at least six nucleotides was required to both a V gene segment and a J gene segment. Rearrangements were classified as productive when the CDR3 lacked stop codons and remained in frame with V and J, and all other rearrangements were classified as non-productive. CDR3 was defined according to IMGT convention as the region running from the second conserved V-encoded cysteine to the conserved J-encoded phenylalanine. The earlier analysis of 587 of the donors excluded any sequence lacking an unambiguous match to a single V gene segment. An earlier analysis of just under 600 of the donors called V segments functional above 56.7% productive rearrangements and segregating when the between-donor standard deviation exceeded 5%. A statistical classification framework was developed to diagnose cytomegalovirus status using the catalog of TCR beta chain sequences. A later analysis assigned V and J genes by comparing TCR nucleotide sequences with IMGT/GENE-DB human TR gene sequences. The TCRdist pipeline was used in a later analysis to assign CDR3 sequences and most-parsimonious VDJ recombination scenarios. In a later analysis, each TCR beta chain was defined by its CDR3 amino acid sequence together with its V-gene family, and reads without a unique V-gene family were excluded. To address suspected cross-contamination and a sequencing artifact, a later analysis removed roughly 640 highly shared, low-generation-probability nucleotide sequences. In a later analysis, a clonal expansion index for each public chain was calculated from normalized within-repertoire ranks of inferred template counts. Generation probabilities in a later analysis came from a VDJ recombination model fitted to out-of-frame rearrangements, and those results were checked against IGoR. A later analysis scored TCR-TCR, TCR-HLA and TCR-CMV co-occurrence with hypergeometric tests, applying a repertoire-size bias correction to TCR pairs. A later analysis estimated false discovery rates by permuting HLA or CMV assignments 20 times. In a later analysis, co-occurring TCRs were grouped using DBSCAN, with TCRdist sequence similarity added in when clustering inside HLA-allele-positive subsets. Repertoires with fewer than 30,000 or more than 120,000 public chains, plus five repertoires with anomalous nucleotide sharing, were excluded from co-occurrence clustering. Imported from immuneACCESS, the table was reduced by TCRdb to in-frame sequences with V and J called. These copies leave out some clones; in studies compared against another copy, an unresolved V gene accounts for under half, and the cause of the remainder is not known. That table supplies the V and J calls and clone size; D and trimming were determined from the DNA. In all, the sample holds around 76,000 clones, and 73% of those were seen once. More than 15% of the sample is taken by the ten largest.

The cohort consisted of some 730 healthy bone marrow donors. At the time of sampling, every cohort member was nominally healthy, though immune exposures that went unrecorded were likely present. The donor was CMV seropositive and was included in the group of some 290 seropositive cohort members. A peripheral blood sample was provided by each donor, and peripheral blood mononuclear cells were used for TCR beta sequencing. Genomic DNA extraction from the blood cell samples was performed with the Qiagen DNeasy Blood Extraction Kit. Counted from cysteine to phenylalanine, this CDR3 has 15 amino acids. Here the CDR3 DNA is all that survives: 45 bases in frame from base 1. A distance of 16 bases separates the germline ends of V and J, which lose 5 bases and 4 bases respectively. Taken from the germline V gene, the CDR1 and CDR2 loops are SGHVS and FNYEAQ.

The chain is made from TRBV7-6 and TRBJ2-3; perhaps TRBD2 is the D gene, with 5 bases matching. This TCR was sampled from a woman in her forties in good health and CMV-seropositive. The sequenced sample was PBMCs. DNA sequence: TGTGCCAGCAGCAGTTCCCAGACGCGGGCAGATACGCAGTATTTT. This yields the protein CASSSSQTRADTQYF.